These 25 T cell receptor beta chains came from one sample sequenced in a study of PD-1 blockade in classical Hodgkin lymphoma. Using immunoSEQ multiplex PCR, the repertoire was profiled, and TCRdb retains in-frame clones only, with some absent. Of 25,000 to 35,000 clones listed, around 90% are singletons. Time point of the sample: newly diagnosed, previously untreated cHL patient sample. Magnetic negative selection of thawed PBMCs was the method by which CD4+ T cells were purified. What was sequenced was CD4+ T cells from blood. These receptor sequences come from a human donor with classical Hodgkin lymphoma.

The genes are TRBV5-1 and TRBJ1-5; possibly TRBD1 for D (5 bases). This CDR3 spans 14 amino acids. Germline assignment: CDR1 SGHRS and CDR2 YFSETQ. V lost 0 bases and J 5 bases, leaving 9 bases between the germline ends. The CDR3 DNA reads TGCGCCAGCAGCTTGGAAGGGGTGGATCAGCCCCAGCATTTT. This gives the protein CASSLEGVDQPQHF. Drawing the rest from reference TRBV5-1 and TRBJ1-5, the complete variable domain is KAGVTQTPRYLIKTRGQQVTLSCSPISGHRSVSWYQQTPGQGLQFLFEYFSETQRNKGNFPGRFSGRQFSNSRSEMNVSTLELGDSALYLCASSLEGVDQPQHFGDGTRLSIL.

This clone was picked up one time. This chain uses TRBV19 with TRBJ2-4; either TRBD1 or TRBD2 may fit D (7 bases each). The CDR3 is 17 residues long. Germline lookup yields CDR1 LNHDA and CDR2 SQIVND (reference sequence). V lost 4 bases and J 6 bases, leaving 22 bases between the germline ends. CDR3 loop: CASSTVGTSRGGNIQYF. The CDR3 nucleotides are TGTGCCAGTAGTACAGTGGGAACTAGCAGGGGGGGAAACATTCAGTACTTC.

V gene TRBV6-6 combines with J gene TRBJ1-2, with D possibly TRBD1 on 5 matching bases. The germline V gene encodes CDR1 MNHNY and CDR2 SVGAGI (reference sequence). This CDR3 spans 13 amino acids. V was trimmed by 8 bases and J by 1 base, leaving 11 bases between them. Here the CDR3 DNA reads TGTGCCAGCCTAGGGACGGATAACTATGGCTACACCTTC. It encodes CASLGTDNYGYTF.

The V gene is TRBV19, the J gene TRBJ2-1; D may be TRBD2 (5 bases). The CDR3 is 14 residues long. Trimming removed 7 bases at V and 6 bases at J, with 16 bases between. Looked up from germline, CDR1 is LNHDA and CDR2 is SQIVND (reference sequence). CDR3 in amino acids: CASTPAGGPNEQFF. The CDR3 region has the DNA TGTGCCAGTACCCCCGCGGGCGGGCCCAATGAGCAGTTCTTC.

This clone has just a few counts. The CDR3 nucleotides read TGTGCCATCAGTGAGACGCCGAGCTCCTACAATGAGCAGTTCTTC. Amino acids: CAISETPSSYNEQFF. The rearrangement uses TRBV10-3 and TRBJ2-1; unclear D gene. This CDR3 comprises 15 residues. V lost 2 bases and J lost 0, with 8 bases in between. The V gene's germline CDR1 is ENHRY and CDR2 SYGVKD.

The rearrangement uses TRBV11-2 and TRBJ1-1; D is undetermined. V was pared by 0 bases and J by 7 bases, with 12 bases between. The germline V gene encodes CDR1 SGHAT and CDR2 FQNNGV. CDR3 size: 14 residues. For the CDR3, the DNA is TGTGCCAGCAGCTTAGACCACGGTGGTGATGAAGCTTTCTTT. Amino acids: CASSLDHGGDEAFF.

The chain links TRBV5-4 to TRBJ1-2; 7 nucleotides line up with TRBD1. The ends lost 3 bases at V and 0 bases at J; junction bases unmatched: 5. CDR1 is SGHNT, CDR2 YYREEE, per germline (reference sequence). The CDR3 length is 15 residues. Here the CDR3 DNA reads TGTGCCAGCAGCTGGGACAGAGGGTCTAACTATGGCTACACCTTC. As protein: CASSWDRGSNYGYTF.

As DNA, the CDR3 is TGCGCCAGCAGCGCCGGGTGGGCCGATTCACCGACCCAGTACTTC. It yields the protein CASSAGWADSPTQYF. This chain connects TRBV5-1 to TRBJ2-5; no clear D gene. The V end lost 4 bases, the J end lost 7 bases, and 20 bases lay between the germline ends. Germline values: CDR1 SGHRS, CDR2 YFSETQ. The CDR3 extends over 15 amino acids. Full variable domain (outside the CDR3, taken from reference TRBV5-1 and TRBJ2-5): KAGVTQTPRYLIKTRGQQVTLSCSPISGHRSVSWYQQTPGQGLQFLFEYFSETQRNKGNFPGRFSGRQFSNSRSEMNVSTLELGDSALYLCASSAGWADSPTQYFGPGTRLLVL.

The chain joins TRBV7-9 to TRBJ2-4; 8 bases agree with TRBD1. V lost 5 bases to trimming and J lost 6 bases; unmatched junction nucleotides: 12. This CDR3 is 16 amino acids long. Looked up from germline, CDR1 is SEHNR and CDR2 is FQNEAQ (reference sequence). The CDR3 spells CASSQMRTGLLNIQYF. The CDR3 region has the DNA TGTGCCAGCAGCCAGATGAGGACAGGGCTCCTAAACATTCAGTACTTC.

This rearrangement joins TRBV27 to TRBJ1-2; perhaps TRBD1 as D (6 bases). Per the germline V gene, CDR1 is MNHEY and CDR2 is SMNVEV (reference sequence). The CDR3 extends over 14 amino acids. V gave up 6 bases and J gave up 4 bases, with 15 bases separating them. CDR3 sequence: CASSYTQGTYGYTF. The CDR3 nucleotides are TGTGCCAGCAGCTATACCCAGGGGACCTATGGCTACACCTTC.

The rearrangement uses TRBV18 and TRBJ2-1, with 7 bases lining up with TRBD2. The CDR3 spans 14 residues. The V and J ends lost 4 bases and 5 bases, in that order; junction bases with no gene match: 5. CDR1 is KGHSH, CDR2 LQKENI, per germline. The DNA of the CDR3 is TGTGCCAGCTCACATCCAGCGGGAAACAATGAGCAGTTCTTC. Amino acid sequence: CASSHPAGNNEQFF.

The chain is built from TRBV7-2 and TRBJ1-1; D not certain. Trimming removed 9 bases at V and 10 bases at J, with 15 bases between. The length of the CDR3 is 11 residues. The V gene's germline CDR1 is SGHTA and CDR2 FQGNSA. The CDR3 bases are TGTGCCAGTTCGAACCCGGGGAGAGCTTTCTTT. Residues: CASSNPGRAFF. Complete variable domain (other parts from reference TRBV7-2 and TRBJ1-1): GAGVSQSPSNKVTEKGKDVELRCDPISGHTALYWYRQSLGQGLEFLIYFQGNSAPDKSGLPSDRFSAERTGGSVSTLTIQRTQQEDSAVYLCASSNPGRAFFGQGTRLTVV.

This clone was counted once. The rearrangement uses TRBV6-5 and TRBJ2-1, with 12 bases aligning to TRBD2. The junction had 9 bases not matched to a gene; V was cut back by 8 bases and J by 7 bases. The CDR3 length is 15 residues. The germline V gene has CDR1 MNHEY and CDR2 SVGAGI. In DNA, the CDR3 is TGTGCCAGCCGCACGGCTAGCGGGAGGGTGAATGAGCAGTTCTTC. This sequence encodes CASRTASGRVNEQFF.

This clone was observed a handful of times. The gene calls are TRBV30 and TRBJ2-3; a possible D gene is TRBD2 (5 bases). CDR1 GTSNPN and CDR2 SVGIG come from the germline V gene (reference sequence). Trimming left V 4 bases short and J 9 bases short, with 11 bases between. The CDR3 runs 11 residues. The CDR3 DNA is TGTGCCTGGACCTGGGAGCAGACGCAGTATTTT. Encoded protein: CAWTWEQTQYF.

The V gene is TRBV7-2, the J gene TRBJ2-1; a weak D match, TRBD1 (5 bases). The CDR3 is 12 amino acids. Deletions cut 5 bases from V and 9 bases from J, with 11 bases between. The germline V gene has CDR1 SGHTA and CDR2 FQGNSA. DNA of the CDR3: TGTGCCAGCAGCCCCGACAGAGTTGAGCAGTTCTTC. Amino acids: CASSPDRVEQFF.

The chain employs TRBV5-1 and TRBJ2-1, with D perhaps matching TRBD2 (6 bases). Germline CDR1 SGHRS, CDR2 YFSETQ. The CDR3 has 15 residues. Trimming took off 0 bases at V and 2 bases at J, with 9 bases between the two ends. Here the CDR3 DNA reads TGCGCCAGCAGCTTGGTGGGGGGTCCCTACAATGAGCAGTTCTTC. It encodes CASSLVGGPYNEQFF.

The chain is built from TRBV6-1 and TRBJ1-5; D may be TRBD1 (5 bases). Trimming removed 5 bases at V and 0 bases at J, with 8 bases between. This CDR3 has 14 residues. The germline V gene encodes CDR1 MNHNS and CDR2 SASEGT. CDR3 residues: CASSPQGSNQPQHF. CDR3 sequence (DNA): TGTGCCAGCAGTCCGCAGGGTAGCAATCAGCCCCAGCATTTT.

V and J are TRBV29-1 and TRBJ1-1, with a possible D match to TRBD1 (6 bases). The V and J ends lost 1 base and 4 bases respectively, with 13 bases between them. The CDR3 contains 14 residues. In germline, CDR1 is SQVTM, CDR2 ANQGSEA. CDR3 nucleotides: TGCAGCGTTGAAGTACAGGGCCGAGCCACTGAAGCTTTCTTT. The encoded protein is CSVEVQGRATEAFF.

V usage is TRBV18 and J usage is TRBJ2-7; D remains ambiguous. The CDR3 is made up of 14 amino acids. From germline, CDR1 is KGHSH and CDR2 LQKENI. The V end lost 1 base, the J end lost 6 bases, and 13 bases lay between the germline ends. As DNA, the CDR3 is TGTGCCAGCTCACCACGGTCAGAATCGGGCGAGCAGTACTTC. Residues: CASSPRSESGEQYF. Drawing the rest from reference TRBV18 and TRBJ2-7, the complete variable domain is NAGVMQNPRHLVRRRGQEARLRCSPMKGHSHVYWYRQLPEEGLKFMVYLQKENIIDESGMPKERFSAEFPKEGPSILRIQQVVRGDSAAYFCASSPRSESGEQYFGPGTRLTVT.

This clone was counted a single time. The V call is TRBV4-2, the J call TRBJ1-1; no clear D gene. CDR3 length: 15 residues. Looked up from germline, CDR1 is LGHNA and CDR2 is YNFKEQ. V dropped 0 bases and J dropped 1 base, with 9 bases sitting between them. CDR3 loop: CASSQDRNRNTEAFF. The CDR3, as DNA: TGTGCCAGCAGCCAAGATCGAAACCGGAACACTGAAGCTTTCTTT.

This chain joins TRBV14 and TRBJ1-5; D gene unclear. In germline, CDR1 is SGHDN, CDR2 FVKESK. The CDR3 covers 14 residues. V dropped 4 bases and J dropped 3 bases, with 10 bases sitting between them. CDR3 protein: CASSLSGLNQPQHF. The CDR3 coding sequence is TGTGCCAGCAGCCTTTCCGGGCTCAATCAGCCCCAGCATTTT. The variable domain in full, completed from reference TRBV14 and TRBJ1-5, reads EAGVTQFPSHSVIEKGQTVTLRCDPISGHDNLYWYRRVMGKEIKFLLHFVKESKQDESGMPNNRFLAERTGGTYSTLKVQPAELEDSGVYFCASSLSGLNQPQHFGDGTRLSIL.

The chain recombines TRBV29-1 with TRBJ2-7; D call uncertain. Trimming shortened V by 4 bases and J by 2 bases, and 12 bases separated the two germline ends. CDR3 size: 13 residues. Germline CDR1 and CDR2: SQVTM and ANQGSEA. In nucleotides, the CDR3 is TGCAGCGTTGTAAGGGTAGGGACCTACGAGCAGTACTTC. Its translation: CSVVRVGTYEQYF.

The chain carries TRBV6-1 and TRBJ1-4; D gene uncertain. Trimming left V 7 bases short and J 6 bases short, with 15 bases between. CDR1 and CDR2 from the germline V gene are MNHNS and SASEGT. This CDR3 has 14 residues. CDR3 nucleotides: TGTGCCAGCACCTTTGATAGGTTACATGAAAAACTGTTTTTT. Its protein product is CASTFDRLHEKLFF.

V is TRBV10-1 and J is TRBJ2-1; unclear D gene. Germline values: CDR1 WNHNN, CDR2 SYGVQD (reference sequence). Trimming pared 2 bases from V and 0 bases from J, leaving 5 bases between. This CDR3 has 14 amino acids. The CDR3 DNA reads TGCGCCAGCAGTGAGCGGGTCTCCTACAATGAGCAGTTCTTC. This encodes CASSERVSYNEQFF.

V gene TRBV5-8 combines with J gene TRBJ1-1, with TRBD1 identical over 9 bases. This CDR3 region has 15 residues. CDR1 is SGHTS and CDR2 is YDEGEE in the germline V gene. V gave up 2 bases and J gave up 1 base; unmatched junction bases: 3. The CDR3 spells CASSFRDRENTEAFF. The DNA of the CDR3 is TGTGCCAGCAGCTTCCGGGACAGGGAGAACACTGAAGCTTTCTTT.